This TCR beta chain was sequenced for a study of T cell clusters in autoimmune cytopenias. Study-level information: The median distinct TRB clonotype count was roughly 2,400 per sample, from a median 51,575 reads.

Each sample's input was around 250 ng genomic DNA, 35,000 to 40,000 genome equivalents. Study results and caveats: Primary autoimmune cytopenia patients seemingly lacked the physiological T cell clusters found in healthy donors. The T cell clusters came from computational analysis alone and lack functional validation. TRB repertoire shifts in secondary cytopenia and chronic lymphocytic leukemia mostly reflected lymphoma, not autoimmunity.

Regarding this clonotype: The antigen is unknown.

One tube held mixed TRB-A and TRB-B primer pools for touch-down PCR. Reprocessing the multiplex PCR reads, TCRdb reports a single entry for every CDR3 protein and omits DNA. In total, the table holds 7,000 to 8,500 distinct CDR3 sequences. Germline CDR1 is ENHRY and CDR2 is SYGVKD. CDR3 length equals 14 residues. This receptor was identified in a human donor with an autoimmune cytopenia or autoimmune hepatitis (not recorded which). Sequencing was done on a sample of peripheral blood. The J gene is TRBJ1-4, the V gene TRBV10-3; TCRdb's D call of TRBD1 is untestable without DNA. The CDR3 sequence: CAISGQKENEKLFF.